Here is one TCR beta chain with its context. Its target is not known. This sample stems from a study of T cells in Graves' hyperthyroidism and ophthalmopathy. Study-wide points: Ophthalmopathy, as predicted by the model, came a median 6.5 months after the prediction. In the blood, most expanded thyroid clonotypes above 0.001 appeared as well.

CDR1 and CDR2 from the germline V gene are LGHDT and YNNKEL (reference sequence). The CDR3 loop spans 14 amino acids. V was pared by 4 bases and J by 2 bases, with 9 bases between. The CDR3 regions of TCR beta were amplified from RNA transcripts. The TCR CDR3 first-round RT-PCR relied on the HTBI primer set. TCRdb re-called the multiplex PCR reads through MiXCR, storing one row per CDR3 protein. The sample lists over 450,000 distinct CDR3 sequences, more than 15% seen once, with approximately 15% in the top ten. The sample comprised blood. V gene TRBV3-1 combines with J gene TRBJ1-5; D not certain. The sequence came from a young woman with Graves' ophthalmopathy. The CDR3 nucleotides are TGTGCCAGCAGCCCTCAGTGGGGCAATCAGCCCCAGCATTTT. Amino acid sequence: CASSPQWGNQPQHF.